This T cell receptor (beta chain) was captured by sequencing in a study of post-analysis software for immune sequencing data. Study information: The courses of disease that were included comprised relapsing-remitting, secondary progressive and progressive-relapsing multiple sclerosis. Notes on the study in general: TRBV5-6, TRBV5-1 and TRBV20-1 were among four or five TRBV segments more frequent in patients than controls.

This CDR3 has 13 residues. Trimming removed 3 bases at V and 1 base at J, with 6 bases between. Germline loops: CDR1 LGHNA, CDR2 YNFKEQ. Incorporated into the TCR beta cDNA libraries were unique molecular identifiers, which served to reduce PCR and sequencing biases. TCRdb analysed the PCR reads with MiXCR anew, one entry per CDR3 protein. The table shows just over 250,000 distinct CDR3 sequences, with 35% to 45% occurring only once. The sample holds many counts of this clonotype. What it recognizes is unknown. The TCR sequence derives from a girl between 5 and 17 years old with multiple sclerosis. The specimen sequenced was blood. The chain recombines TRBV4-2 with TRBJ1-2; D call uncertain. CDR3 region: CASSQTDNYGYTF. The CDR3 nucleotides are TGTGCCAGCAGCCAGACGGATAACTATGGCTACACCTTC.